What follows are 6 T cell receptor beta chains derived from one specimen sequenced in a study of cytomegalovirus exposure and HLA in healthy donors. Vbeta (60) and Jbeta (13) primers were used in the PCR. Repertoires were generated with immunoSEQ multiplex PCR, while TCRdb's copy carries only in-frame clones and drops some. Seen here are 130,000 to 150,000 clones, around 78% observed once, and the top ten hold 3%. Sequencing was carried out using PBMCs. Every receptor here comes from a man in his forties or fifties in good health and CMV-seropositive.

This chain connects TRBV4-1 to TRBJ2-2; 8 positions match TRBD1. After removal of 4 bases from V and 0 bases from J, the junction contained 1 base not matched to a gene. This CDR3 is 15 amino acids long. Per germline, CDR1 MGHRA and CDR2 YSYEKL. The CDR3 DNA sequence: TGCGCCAGCAGCCCGGACAGGGCGAACACCGGGGAGCTGTTTTTT. It is translated as CASSPDRANTGELFF.

The genes are TRBV9 and TRBJ2-2; the D gene is possibly TRBD2 (5 bases). The CDR3 has 12 amino acids. Germline V gives CDR1 SGDLS, CDR2 YYNGEE. Trimming shortened V by 5 bases and J by 6 bases, and 8 bases separated the two germline ends. CDR3 region: CASSRRAGELFF. As DNA, the CDR3 is TGTGCCAGCAGTAGGCGGGCCGGGGAGCTGTTTTTT.

The chain combines TRBV27 with TRBJ2-1; no clear D. The CDR3 covers 13 residues. Per germline, CDR1 MNHEY and CDR2 SMNVEV (reference sequence). Trimming cost V 1 base and J 6 bases, with 7 bases left between them. The CDR3 reads CASSLYFSNEQFF. DNA of the CDR3: TGTGCCAGCAGTTTATATTTTAGCAATGAGCAGTTCTTC.

The genes are TRBV15 and TRBJ2-6; D ambiguous. CDR1 is LNHNV and CDR2 is YYDKDF in the germline V gene (reference sequence). The CDR3 is 12 amino acids. V dropped 4 bases and J dropped 10 bases, with 8 bases sitting between them. The CDR3 region has the DNA TGTGCCACCAGCAAAGAGAGGAACGTCCTGACTTTC. It yields the protein CATSKERNVLTF.

As regards this clone: At one boundary the junction diverges from the germline segment, which might be a read error. J is TRBJ1-5 and V is TRBV7-9, with a tentative D call TRBD1 (5 bases). The CDR3 runs to 14 residues. The germline gives CDR1 SEHNR, CDR2 FQNEAQ (reference sequence). This chain's CDR3 is CSSSLGAYNQPQHF. The CDR3 bases are TGTTCCAGCAGCTTAGGGGCCTACAATCAGCCCCAGCATTTT.

The CDR3 region is CASSEAGNYNEQFF. The DNA for the CDR3 is TGTGCCAGCAGTGAAGCCGGGAATTACAATGAGCAGTTCTTC. The rearrangement joins TRBV25-1 to TRBJ2-1, with TRBD2 as a possible D gene (5 bases). The length of the CDR3 is 14 residues. Deletions cut 2 bases from V and 4 bases from J, with 9 bases between. The germline V gene encodes CDR1 MGHDK and CDR2 SYGVNS.